This TCR beta chain appears in the sequencing data of a study of blood T cells in healthy people across ages (dated by TCRdb to between 2015 and 2017). With regard to the full study: In model experiments, template switching captured about one uniquely barcoded TCR beta cDNA molecule for every two T cells. Using deep sequencing normalized with unique cDNA molecular identifiers, the study measured how TCR beta repertoire diversity changes with age. Four age groups were formed from the donors: young (average approximately 16 years), middle-aged (approximately 40), aged (approximately 60) and long-lived (about 75). Donors of different ages were randomly distributed across sequencing lanes to avoid experimental bias. The study analyzed two additional independent replicas of 1 million unique cDNA reads from the same blood draw for two donors, one aged 18 to 30 and one aged 80 or older.

Turning to this clonotype: The antigen this receptor binds is unknown. Base qualities were left out, and no much larger clone turns up one base away.

The research as a whole found: A strong correlation was found between observed TCR beta diversity and the percentage of naive T cells measured by flow cytometry. Estimates of total diversity based on one million sequenced T cells were considered lower bounds and underestimates. Because profiling used bulk unsorted PBMCs, naive and antigen-experienced compartments could not be compared conclusively. Donor CMV infection status was unknown, potentially confounding age-related changes in expanded clonotypes. Compared with the aged group, the long-lived group had more naive CD4+ T cells, fewer expanded clones and increased TCR diversity, a pattern suggesting age selection. Observed TCR beta diversity per million T cells fell roughly linearly with age, and a significant reduction was already apparent by age around 40.

Spanning cysteine to phenylalanine, the CDR3 consists of 15 amino acids. Just the 45-base CDR3 DNA is kept, in frame starting at base 1. CDR1 MNHEY and CDR2 SMNVEV are derived from the germline V gene (reference sequence). The 39 donors, aged roughly 6 to 90 years, were systemically healthy Caucasian individuals from Russia. Each donor gave around 9.5 milliliters of peripheral blood, collected into EDTA-treated Vacutainer tubes. Ficoll-Paque density-gradient centrifugation was used to isolate PBMCs, with at least 7 million per sample. Total RNA, at least 6 micrograms per sample, was extracted from PBMCs with Trizol reagent. For every donor, an aliquot of PBMCs went through flow cytometry to measure the percentages of naive CD45RAhigh/CD27high T cells. The library was generated by 5' RACE. A second roughly 6 to 11 cycle PCR used a sample-barcoded 5' primer and a J-beta primer mix. A template-switch 5' adaptor carrying 12 random nucleotides introduced a unique molecular identifier onto each TCR beta cDNA molecule. Each sample yielded at least 2.5 million CDR3-containing paired-end reads. The Mint cDNA synthesis kit, primed by a TRBC-specific oligonucleotide, was used to synthesize first-strand cDNA from all RNA. Following uracil-DNA glycosylase treatment, a first 18-cycle PCR with universal primers M1SS and BC2_uni_R was performed on all cDNA. On the authors' methods: Each sample was normalized by randomly selecting 1 million high-quality reads, each carrying a distinct molecular identifier. Instead of being binned into consensus sequences, reads that shared molecular identifiers were thrown out. MiTCR, run with a Q25 quality threshold and the strictest error-elimination algorithm, handled CDR3 identification, clonotype clustering and error correction. A nonparametric unseen species model using Euler transformation provided a lower-bound estimate of total TCR beta diversity. The public sequencing data were trimmed at Q25 with fastp and processed into clonotypes with MiXCR by TCRdb, which kept only in-frame beta chains. Each entry merges the rows of one CDR3 protein and shows their most common DNA and genes. These V and J calls derive from TCRdb rather than the authors' analysis. The sample records fewer than 2 million distinct CDR3 sequences, more than 35% of which are singletons. The ten biggest clones cover 20% to 25% of the sample.

The receptor chain draws on TRBV27 and TRBJ2-4, with the D gene not clear enough to name. TRBJ2-7 explains the end of the DNA better; the J call may be wrong. The origin of this receptor is a human donor in good health. Sequencing input: blood. The nucleotides read TGTGCCAGCAGTCTAACACCGCCGATTCTTTACGAGCAGTACTTC. The encoded protein is CASSLTPPILYEQYF.